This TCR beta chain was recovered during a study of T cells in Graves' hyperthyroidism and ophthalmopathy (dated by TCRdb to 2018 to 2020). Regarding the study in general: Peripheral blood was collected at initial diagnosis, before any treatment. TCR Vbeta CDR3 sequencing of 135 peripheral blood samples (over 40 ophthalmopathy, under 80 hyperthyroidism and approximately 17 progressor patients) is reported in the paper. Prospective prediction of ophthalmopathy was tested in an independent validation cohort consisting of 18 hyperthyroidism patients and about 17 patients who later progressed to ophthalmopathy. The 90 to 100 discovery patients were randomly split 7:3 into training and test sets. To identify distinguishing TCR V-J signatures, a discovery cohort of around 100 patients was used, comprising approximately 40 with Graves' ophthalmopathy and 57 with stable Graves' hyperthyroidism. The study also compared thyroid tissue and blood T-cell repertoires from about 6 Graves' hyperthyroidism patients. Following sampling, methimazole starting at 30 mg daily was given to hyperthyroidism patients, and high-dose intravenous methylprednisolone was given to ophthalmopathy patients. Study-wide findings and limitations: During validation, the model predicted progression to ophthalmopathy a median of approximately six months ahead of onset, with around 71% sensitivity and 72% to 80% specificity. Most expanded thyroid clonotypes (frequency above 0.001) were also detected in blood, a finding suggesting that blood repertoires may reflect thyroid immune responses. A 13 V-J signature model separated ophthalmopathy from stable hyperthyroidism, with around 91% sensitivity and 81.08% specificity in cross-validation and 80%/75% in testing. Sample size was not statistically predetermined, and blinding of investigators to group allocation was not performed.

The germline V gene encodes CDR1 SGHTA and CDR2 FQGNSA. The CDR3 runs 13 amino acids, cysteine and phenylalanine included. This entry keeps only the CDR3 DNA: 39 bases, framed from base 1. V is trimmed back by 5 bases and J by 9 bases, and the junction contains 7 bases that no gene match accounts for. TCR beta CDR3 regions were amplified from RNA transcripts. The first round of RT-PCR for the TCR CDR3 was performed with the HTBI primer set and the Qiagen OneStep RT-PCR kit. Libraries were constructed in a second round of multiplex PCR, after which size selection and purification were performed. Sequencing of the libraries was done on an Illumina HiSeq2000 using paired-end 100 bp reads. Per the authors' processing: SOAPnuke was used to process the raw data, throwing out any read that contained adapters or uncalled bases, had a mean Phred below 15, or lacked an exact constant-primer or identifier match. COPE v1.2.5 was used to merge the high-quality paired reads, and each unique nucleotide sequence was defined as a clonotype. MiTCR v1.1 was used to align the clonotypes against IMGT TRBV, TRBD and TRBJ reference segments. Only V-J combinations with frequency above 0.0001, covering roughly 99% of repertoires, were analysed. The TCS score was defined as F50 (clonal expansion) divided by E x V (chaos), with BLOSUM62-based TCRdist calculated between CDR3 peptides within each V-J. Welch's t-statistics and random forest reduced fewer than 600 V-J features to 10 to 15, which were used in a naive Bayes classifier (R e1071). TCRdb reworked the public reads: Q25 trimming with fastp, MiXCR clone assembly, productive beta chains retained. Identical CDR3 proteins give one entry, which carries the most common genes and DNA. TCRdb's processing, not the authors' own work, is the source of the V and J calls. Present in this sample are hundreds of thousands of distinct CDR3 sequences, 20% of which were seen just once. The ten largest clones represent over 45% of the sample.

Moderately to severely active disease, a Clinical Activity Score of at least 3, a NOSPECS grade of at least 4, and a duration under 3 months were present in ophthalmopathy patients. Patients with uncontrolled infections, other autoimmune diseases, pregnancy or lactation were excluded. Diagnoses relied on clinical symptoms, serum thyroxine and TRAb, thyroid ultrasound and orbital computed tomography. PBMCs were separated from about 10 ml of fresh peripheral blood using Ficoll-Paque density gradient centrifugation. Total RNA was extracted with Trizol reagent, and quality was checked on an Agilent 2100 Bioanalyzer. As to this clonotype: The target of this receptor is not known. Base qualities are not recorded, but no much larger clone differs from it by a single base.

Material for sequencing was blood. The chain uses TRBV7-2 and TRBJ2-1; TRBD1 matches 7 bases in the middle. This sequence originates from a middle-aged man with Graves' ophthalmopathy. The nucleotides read TGTGCCAGCAGCAGGGGGCGCATAGTTGAGCAGTTCTTC. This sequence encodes CASSRGRIVEQFF.